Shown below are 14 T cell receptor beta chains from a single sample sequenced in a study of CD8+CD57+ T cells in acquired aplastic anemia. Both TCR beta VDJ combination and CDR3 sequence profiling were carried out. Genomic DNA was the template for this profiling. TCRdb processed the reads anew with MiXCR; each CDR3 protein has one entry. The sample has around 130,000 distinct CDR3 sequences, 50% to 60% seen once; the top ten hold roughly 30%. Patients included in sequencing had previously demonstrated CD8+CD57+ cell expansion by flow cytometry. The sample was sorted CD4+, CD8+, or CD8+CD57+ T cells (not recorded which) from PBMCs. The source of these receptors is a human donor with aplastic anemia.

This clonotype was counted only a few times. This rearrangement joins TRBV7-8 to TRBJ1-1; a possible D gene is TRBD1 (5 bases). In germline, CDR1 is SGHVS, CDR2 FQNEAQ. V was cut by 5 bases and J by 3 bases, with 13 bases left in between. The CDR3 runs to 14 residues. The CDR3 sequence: CASSILGGDTEAFF. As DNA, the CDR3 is TGTGCCAGCAGCATCCTGGGGGGAGACACTGAAGCTTTCTTT. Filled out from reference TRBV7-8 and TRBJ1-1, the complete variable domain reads GAGVSQSPRYKVAKRGQDVALRCDPISGHVSLFWYQQALGQGPEFLTYFQNEAQLDKSGLPSDRFFAERPEGSVSTLKIQRTQQEDSAVYLCASSILGGDTEAFFGQGTRLTVV.

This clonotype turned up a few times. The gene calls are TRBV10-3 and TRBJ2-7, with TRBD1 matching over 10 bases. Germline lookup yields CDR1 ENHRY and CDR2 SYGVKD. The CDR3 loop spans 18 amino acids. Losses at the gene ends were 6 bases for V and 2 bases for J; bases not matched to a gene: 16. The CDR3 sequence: CAISEKATGGPLTYEQYF. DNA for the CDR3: TGTGCCATCAGCGAGAAGGCGACAGGGGGCCCTTTAACCTACGAGCAGTACTTC.

This CDR3 is CSADRGGETQYF. The CDR3 nucleotides read TGCAGTGCCGACAGGGGGGGAGAGACCCAGTACTTC. The rearrangement joins TRBV20-1 to TRBJ2-5; TRBD1 aligns across 9 bases. The CDR3 is made up of 12 amino acids. After removal of 6 bases from V and 4 bases from J, the junction contained 3 bases not matched to a gene. Germline CDR1 reads DFQATT; CDR2 reads SNEGSKA (reference sequence).

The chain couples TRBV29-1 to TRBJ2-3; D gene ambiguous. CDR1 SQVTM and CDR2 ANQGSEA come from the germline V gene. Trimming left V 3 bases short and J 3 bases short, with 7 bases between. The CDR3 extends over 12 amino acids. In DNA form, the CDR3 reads TGCAGCGTTGACGAGGCGACAGATACGCAGTATTTT. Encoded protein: CSVDEATDTQYF.

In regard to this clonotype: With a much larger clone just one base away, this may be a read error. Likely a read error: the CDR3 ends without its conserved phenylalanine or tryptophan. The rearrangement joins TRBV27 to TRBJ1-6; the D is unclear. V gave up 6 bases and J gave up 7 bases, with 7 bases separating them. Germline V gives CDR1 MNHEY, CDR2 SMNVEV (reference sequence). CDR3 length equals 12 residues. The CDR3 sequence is CASREWNSPLHS. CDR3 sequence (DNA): TGTGCCAGCAGGGAGTGGAATTCACCCCTCCACTCT.

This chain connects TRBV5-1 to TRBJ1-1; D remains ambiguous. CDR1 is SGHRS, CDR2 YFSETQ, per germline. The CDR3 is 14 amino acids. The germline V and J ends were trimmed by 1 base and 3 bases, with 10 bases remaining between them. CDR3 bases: TGCGCCAGCAGCTTGAATGACGGTTACACTGAAGCTTTCTTT. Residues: CASSLNDGYTEAFF.

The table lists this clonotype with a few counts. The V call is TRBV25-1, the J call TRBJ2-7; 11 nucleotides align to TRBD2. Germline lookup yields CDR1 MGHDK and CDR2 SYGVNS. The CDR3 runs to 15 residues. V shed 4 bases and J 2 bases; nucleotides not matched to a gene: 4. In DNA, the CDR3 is TGTGCCAGCAGTGCGGGGACTAGCGGCACCTACGAGCAGTACTTC. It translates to CASSAGTSGTYEQYF.

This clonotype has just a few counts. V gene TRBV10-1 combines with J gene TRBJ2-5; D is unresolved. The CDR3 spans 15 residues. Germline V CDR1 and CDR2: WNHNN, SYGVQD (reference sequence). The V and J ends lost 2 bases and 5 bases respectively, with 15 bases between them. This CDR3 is CASSEGAALRETQYF. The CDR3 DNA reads TGCGCCAGCAGTGAGGGTGCCGCGCTGAGGGAGACCCAGTACTTC.

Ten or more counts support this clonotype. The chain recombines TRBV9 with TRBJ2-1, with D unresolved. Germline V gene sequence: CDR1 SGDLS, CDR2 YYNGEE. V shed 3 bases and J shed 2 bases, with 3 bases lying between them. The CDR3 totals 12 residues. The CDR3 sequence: CASSGAYNEQFF. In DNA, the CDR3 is TGTGCCAGCAGCGGGGCCTACAATGAGCAGTTCTTC. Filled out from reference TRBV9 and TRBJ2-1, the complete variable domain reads DSGVTQTPKHLITATGQRVTLRCSPRSGDLSVYWYQQSLDQGLQFLIQYYNGEERAKGNILERFSAQQFPDLHSELNLSSLELGDSALYFCASSGAYNEQFFGPGTRLTVL.

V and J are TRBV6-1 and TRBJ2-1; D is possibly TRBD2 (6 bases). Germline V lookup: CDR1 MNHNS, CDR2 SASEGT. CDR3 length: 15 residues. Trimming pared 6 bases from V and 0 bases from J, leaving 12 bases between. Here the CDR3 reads CASRGDFSSYNEQFF. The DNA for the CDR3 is TGTGCCAGCAGGGGGGACTTCAGCTCCTACAATGAGCAGTTCTTC.

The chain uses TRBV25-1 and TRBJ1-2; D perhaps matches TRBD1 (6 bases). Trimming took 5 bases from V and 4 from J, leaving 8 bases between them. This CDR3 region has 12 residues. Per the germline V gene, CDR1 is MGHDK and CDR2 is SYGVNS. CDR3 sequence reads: CASSPQGYGYTF. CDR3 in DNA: TGTGCCAGCAGTCCACAGGGCTATGGCTACACCTTC.

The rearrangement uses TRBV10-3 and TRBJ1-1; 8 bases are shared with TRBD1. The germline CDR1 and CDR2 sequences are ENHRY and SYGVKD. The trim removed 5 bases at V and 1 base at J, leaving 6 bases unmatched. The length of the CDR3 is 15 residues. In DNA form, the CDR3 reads TGTGCCATCAGTAAGGACAGGGTGGGGAACACTGAAGCTTTCTTT. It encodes CAISKDRVGNTEAFF.

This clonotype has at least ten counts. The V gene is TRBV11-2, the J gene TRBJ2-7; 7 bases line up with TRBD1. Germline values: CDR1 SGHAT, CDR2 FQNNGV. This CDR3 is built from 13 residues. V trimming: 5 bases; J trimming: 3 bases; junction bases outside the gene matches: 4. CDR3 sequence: CASSQGQNYEQYF. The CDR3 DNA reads TGTGCCAGCAGCCAGGGACAGAACTACGAGCAGTACTTC.

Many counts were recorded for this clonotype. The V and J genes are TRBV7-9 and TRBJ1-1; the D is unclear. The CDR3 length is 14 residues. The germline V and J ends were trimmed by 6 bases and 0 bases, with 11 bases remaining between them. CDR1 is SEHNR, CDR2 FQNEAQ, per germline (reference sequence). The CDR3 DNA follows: TGTGCCAGCAGTCGGGCGGAGATGAACACTGAAGCTTTCTTT. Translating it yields CASSRAEMNTEAFF.